Listed here are 4 T cell receptor beta chains from one sample, sequenced in a study of identical twins' blood T cells. In TCRdb, the 5' RACE reads were re-called with MiXCR into one record per CDR3 protein. The table lists 300,000 to 450,000 distinct CDR3 sequences, 25% to 35% of them singletons. Sequencing used PBMCs. The receptors shown here come from a woman aged 18 to 49 in good health.

This clonotype was counted many times. Relative to the germline gene, one junction end is altered; a read error may explain this. The chain links TRBV12-3 or TRBV12-4 to TRBJ1-3; D is undetermined. CDR3 size: 13 residues. Here the CDR3 reads CASSLEGGNTIYF. CDR3 nucleotides: TGCGCCAGCAGCTTGGAAGGGGGAAACACCATATATTTT.

Note on this clonotype: This may arise from a read error, as a much more abundant clone is one base away. In this CDR3 the conserved last residue, phenylalanine or tryptophan, is missing, so a read error is likely. V is TRBV6-4 and J is TRBJ2-2; no firm D call. The CDR3 covers 14 residues. V was cut by 3 bases and J by 3 bases, with 8 bases left in between. CDR1 MRHNA and CDR2 SNTAGT come from the germline V gene. In DNA, the CDR3 is TGTGCCAGCAGTGAAGGGTCAGACACCGGGGAGCTGTTTTCT. It specifies CASSEGSDTGELFS.

This clonotype was seen more than once but under ten times. V usage is TRBV27 and J usage is TRBJ1-2; D may be TRBD1 (5 bases). The CDR3 is 13 residues long. V lost 5 bases to trimming and J lost 7 bases, with 14 bases between them. From germline, CDR1 is MNHEY and CDR2 SMNVEV (reference sequence). DNA for the CDR3: TGTGCCAGCAGTGCCTCAGGGTACAGTGGCTACACCTTC. It specifies CASSASGYSGYTF.

This chain joins TRBV7-9 and TRBJ1-1, with D maybe TRBD1 (5 bases). CDR3 size: 13 residues. Trimming pared 4 bases from V and 7 bases from J, leaving 13 bases between. CDR1 and CDR2 from the germline V gene are SEHNR and FQNEAQ (reference sequence). CDR3 sequence reads: CASSYTPGVEAFF. CDR3 DNA sequence: TGTGCCAGCAGCTACACCCCGGGGGTTGAAGCTTTCTTT. Supplemented by reference TRBV7-9 and TRBJ1-1, the full variable domain reads DTGVSQNPRHKITKRGQNVTFRCDPISEHNRLYWYRQTLGQGPEFLTYFQNEAQLEKSRLLSDRFSAERPKGSFSTLEIQRTEQGDSAMYLCASSYTPGVEAFFGQGTRLTVV.